These 15 T cell receptor beta chains were all obtained from the same sample, sequenced in a study of T cell clonality in common variable immunodeficiency. Their antigens remain unidentified. Study-wide points: In common variable immunodeficiency, TCR beta chains reportedly carried fewer deletions and N-nucleotide insertions.

TCRdb's copy holds only in-frame clones and misses some; the assay was immunoSEQ multiplex PCR. Sampling found around 30,000 clones, none seen once. The sample consisted of peripheral blood mononuclear cells. The receptors here all came from a human donor with common variable immunodeficiency.

This clone was found many times. The CDR3 extends 3 residues past the end of the read, so its final part is completed from the germline J gene. The chain recombines TRBV18 with TRBJ1-2; D ambiguous. The germline V gene has CDR1 KGHSH and CDR2 LQKENI. The CDR3 is 13 amino acids. The V end lost 0 bases, the J end lost 3 bases, and 5 bases lay between the germline ends. The CDR3 sequence: CASSPPQDYGYTF. The DNA read from the CDR3 is TGTGCCAGCTCACCACCCCAGGACTATGGC.

This clone was detected ten times or more. The sequenced fragment ends 3 residues before the CDR3 boundary, so the rest is inferred from the germline J gene. The chain combines TRBV5-6 with TRBJ2-3; no clear D gene. V was trimmed by 1 base and J by 6 bases, leaving 6 bases between them. The CDR3 has 12 residues. Germline V gives CDR1 SGHDT, CDR2 YYEEEE. CDR3 DNA (partial): TGTGCCAGCAGCTTGTACTTTGATACG. Its translation: CASSLYFDT. The full CDR3 sequence reads CASSLYFDTQYF.

This clone was counted a few times. The read is 3 residues too short to cover the CDR3 end, so that end is filled in from the germline J gene. The V call is TRBV19, the J call TRBJ2-5; D may be TRBD1 (6 bases). The V gene's germline CDR1 is LNHDA and CDR2 SQIVND (reference sequence). Trimming shortened V by 3 bases and J by 3 bases, and 17 bases separated the two germline ends. The CDR3 contains 16 residues. CDR3: CASSMAKGVGEETQYF. The DNA read from the CDR3 is TGTGCCAGTAGTATGGCGAAGGGGGTTGGGGAAGAGACC.

This clone has a count of ten or more. The read terminates 3 residues before the CDR3 end, so the remaining end is supplied by the germline J gene. The gene calls are TRBV30 and TRBJ1-5; TRBD1 aligns across 9 bases. Germline V gene data show CDR1 as GTSNPN and CDR2 as SVGIG (reference sequence). This CDR3 has 16 amino acids. The V segment lost 4 bases and the J segment 4 bases; nucleotides outside the gene matches: 11. The CDR3 region is CAWTSHQDRGNQPQHF. The sequenced part of the CDR3 DNA is TGTGCCTGGACCTCTCACCAGGACAGGGGAAATCAGCCC.

Ten or more counts support this clone. The DNA ends 3 residues before the CDR3 does, and the rest of the CDR3 is filled in from the germline J gene. The rearrangement uses TRBV2 and TRBJ1-1; 7 nucleotides match TRBD1. The CDR3 consists of 13 residues. Germline-derived CDR1 and CDR2 are SNHLY and FYNNEI. The trim removed 6 bases at V and 7 bases at J, leaving 8 bases unmatched. CDR3 sequence: CASRPTGEVEAFF. The sequenced CDR3 bases are TGTGCCAGCAGGCCTACAGGGGAAGTTGAA.

Notes on this clone: The sequenced fragment ends 3 residues before the CDR3 boundary, so the rest is inferred from the germline J gene. The gene calls are TRBV2 and TRBJ2-4; D ambiguous. Germline-derived CDR1 and CDR2 are SNHLY and FYNNEI. The CDR3 loop spans 13 amino acids. Trimming took 7 bases from V and 0 from J, leaving 7 bases between them. CDR3 sequence: CASTPLAKNIQYF. CDR3 bases read: TGTGCCAGCACCCCTTTAGCCAAAAACATT.

This clone was found many times. The read comes to an end 3 residues before the CDR3 does, leaving the germline J gene to fill in the end. The V gene is TRBV5-4, the J gene TRBJ2-1; no clear D. Trimming shortened V by 1 base and J by 6 bases, and 8 bases separated the two germline ends. CDR3 length: 13 residues. Germline V lookup: CDR1 SGHNT, CDR2 YYREEE (reference sequence). The CDR3 bases that were read are TGTGCCAGCAGCTTGACCCTAGTCAATGAG. It specifies CASSLTLVNE. The entire CDR3 protein reads CASSLTLVNEQFF.

The CDR3 protein is CASSPSQLNTEAFF. The part of the CDR3 DNA that was read is TGTGCCAGCTCACCATCACAGCTGAACACTGAA. This sequence joins TRBV18 and TRBJ1-1; D remains ambiguous. The read gets to within 3 residues of the CDR3 end, and the germline J gene fills in the rest. The CDR3 extends over 14 amino acids. The germline V gene encodes CDR1 KGHSH and CDR2 LQKENI. Trimming stripped 2 bases from V and 0 bases from J, with 7 bases between.

This clone was seen more than once but under ten times. The DNA ends 3 residues before the CDR3 does, and the rest of the CDR3 is filled in from the germline J gene. V gene TRBV7-6 combines with J gene TRBJ2-7; TRBD1 might be the D (6 bases). Trimming pared 2 bases from V and 5 bases from J, leaving 13 bases between. The CDR3 spans 14 residues. The germline V gene encodes CDR1 SGHVS and CDR2 FNYEAQ. This CDR3 reads CASSLTRAGDEQYF. Incomplete CDR3 DNA: TGTGCCAGCAGCTTAACCCGAGCAGGGGACGAG.

This clone has a count of ten or more. The CDR3 extends 3 residues past the end of the read, so its final part is completed from the germline J gene. The chain carries TRBV4-1 and TRBJ2-7; TRBD2 is a possible D gene (6 bases). Trimming removed 4 bases at V and 1 base at J, with 8 bases between. Germline loops: CDR1 MGHRA, CDR2 YSYEKL. CDR3 size: 13 residues. The sequenced CDR3 bases are TGCGCCAGCAGCCCTAGCGCTTCCTACGAG. Protein product: CASSPSASYE. The whole CDR3 is CASSPSASYEQYF.

This clone was detected ten times or more. The CDR3 end is not reached by the read, which stops 3 residues before it; the germline J gene fills it in. The chain links TRBV18 to TRBJ1-2, with 7 nucleotides matching TRBD1. Trimming took 4 bases from V and 6 from J; bases not matched to a gene: 5. Germline-derived CDR1 and CDR2 are KGHSH and LQKENI. This CDR3 is built from 13 residues. The part of the CDR3 DNA that was read is TGTGCCAGCTCACTGGGACAGCTTGATGGC. Translation: CASSLGQLDG. The complete CDR3 reads CASSLGQLDGYTF.

This clone was seen only a few times. The read halts 3 residues ahead of the CDR3 end, with the missing end drawn from the germline J gene. This chain uses TRBV18 with TRBJ2-7; a weak D match, TRBD2 (6 bases). The CDR3 totals 16 residues. CDR1 is KGHSH and CDR2 is LQKENI in the germline V gene. Trimming stripped 3 bases from V and 3 bases from J, with 18 bases between. The chain's CDR3 is CASSPYFRREVYEQYF. Partial CDR3 DNA: TGTGCCAGCTCACCTTATTTTCGGCGGGAAGTCTACGAG. Complete variable domain (other parts from reference TRBV18 and TRBJ2-7): NAGVMQNPRHLVRRRGQEARLRCSPMKGHSHVYWYRQLPEEGLKFMVYLQKENIIDESGMPKERFSAEFPKEGPSILRIQQVVRGDSAAYFCASSPYFRREVYEQYFGPGTRLTVT.

On this clone itself: The read terminates 3 residues before the CDR3 end, so the remaining end is supplied by the germline J gene. The V and J genes are TRBV19 and TRBJ1-2; possibly TRBD1 for D (5 bases). CDR3 length: 13 amino acids. Germline V gives CDR1 LNHDA, CDR2 SQIVND (reference sequence). V was trimmed by 10 bases and J by 2 bases, leaving 14 bases between them. CDR3 bases read: TGTGCCACCTCCCTTGACAGCAACTATGGC. Protein: CATSLDSNYG. The CDR3 in its entirety is CATSLDSNYGYTF.

On this clone: The read gets to within 3 residues of the CDR3 end, and the germline J gene fills in the rest. The V gene is TRBV6-1, the J gene TRBJ2-7, with D unresolved. V dropped 4 bases and J dropped 3 bases, with 10 bases sitting between them. CDR1 is MNHNS, CDR2 SASEGT, per germline. The CDR3 runs 13 residues. The covered CDR3 bases are TGTGCCAGCAGTGCCAGTGTATACTACGAG. Its protein is CASSASVYYE. The CDR3 in its entirety is CASSASVYYEQYF.

As for this clone: The read is 3 residues too short to cover the CDR3 end, so that end is filled in from the germline J gene. The gene calls are TRBV2 and TRBJ2-6; 10 nucleotides align to TRBD1. V shed 8 bases and J 2 bases; nucleotides not matched to a gene: 12. Looked up from germline, CDR1 is SNHLY and CDR2 is FYNNEI. The CDR3 is made up of 18 amino acids. CDR3 amino acids: CASLGPGQGNTGANVLTF. CDR3 bases read: TGTGCCAGCCTAGGACCGGGACAGGGGAATACTGGGGCCAACGTC. Filled out from reference TRBV2 and TRBJ2-6, the complete variable domain reads EPEVTQTPSHQVTQMGQEVILRCVPISNHLYFYWYRQILGQKVEFLVSFYNNEISEKSEIFDDQFSVERPDGSNFTLKIRSTKLEDSAMYFCASLGPGQGNTGANVLTFGAGSRLTVL.